In this sample, the clone carrying this TCR beta chain turned up a few times. The antigen is unknown. The data originate from a study of T cells after yellow fever vaccination. Study-wide findings and caveats: In post-booster samples, most primary-vaccination clones reappeared (about 97% CD4, 70% to 90% CD8). Compared with primary, the secondary response was weaker and peaked at day 5, not 15.

Germline values: CDR1 SGHAT, CDR2 FQNNGV. The CDR3 has 18 amino acids. Trimming removed 1 base from V and 8 bases from J; junction bases left unmatched: 11. Universal primer sites and UMIs were introduced during 5'RACE template-switching synthesis of TCR cDNA. TCRdb ran MiXCR on the 5' RACE reads and lists one entry per CDR3 protein. Among about 130,000 distinct CDR3 sequences listed, more than 7.5% were seen once. The specimen was CD8+ T cells sorted from PBMCs, collected on the day of the yellow fever booster vaccination. J is TRBJ2-1 and V is TRBV11-2; 13 bases align to TRBD2. The sequence was obtained from a man younger than 35 who received the YFV17D yellow fever vaccine. The CDR3 DNA is TGTGCCAGCAGCTTAGTTGGGCTACTAGCGGGGGGGCCTGATGAGCAGTTCTTC. Amino acid sequence: CASSLVGLLAGGPDEQFF.